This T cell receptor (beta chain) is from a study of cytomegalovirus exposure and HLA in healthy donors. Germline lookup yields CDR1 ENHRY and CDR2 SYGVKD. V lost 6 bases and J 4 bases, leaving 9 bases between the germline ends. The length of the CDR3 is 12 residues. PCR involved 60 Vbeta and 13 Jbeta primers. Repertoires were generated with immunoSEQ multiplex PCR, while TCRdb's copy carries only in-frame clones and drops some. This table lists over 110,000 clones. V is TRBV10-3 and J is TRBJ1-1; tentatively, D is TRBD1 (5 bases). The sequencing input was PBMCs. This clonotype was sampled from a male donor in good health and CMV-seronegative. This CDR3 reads CAISGTGTEAFF. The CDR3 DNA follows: TGTGCCATCAGCGGAACAGGCACTGAAGCTTTCTTT.